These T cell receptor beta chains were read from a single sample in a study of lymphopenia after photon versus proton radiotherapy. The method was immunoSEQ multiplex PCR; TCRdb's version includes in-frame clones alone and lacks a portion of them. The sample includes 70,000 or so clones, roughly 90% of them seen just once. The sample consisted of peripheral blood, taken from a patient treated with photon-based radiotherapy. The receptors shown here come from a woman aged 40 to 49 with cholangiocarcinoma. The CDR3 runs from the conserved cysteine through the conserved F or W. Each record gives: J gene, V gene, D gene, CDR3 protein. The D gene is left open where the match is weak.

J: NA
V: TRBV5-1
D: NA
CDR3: CASSYDRASQSYEQYF

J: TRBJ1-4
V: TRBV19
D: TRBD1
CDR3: CASRTGIGEEKLFF

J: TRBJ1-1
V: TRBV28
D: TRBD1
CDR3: CASIRQGTMNTEAFF

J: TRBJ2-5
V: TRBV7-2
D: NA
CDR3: CASSLGGPETQYF

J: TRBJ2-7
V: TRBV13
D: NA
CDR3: CASSPRRGGEYEQYF

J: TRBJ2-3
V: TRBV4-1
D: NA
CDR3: CASSQEITDTQYF

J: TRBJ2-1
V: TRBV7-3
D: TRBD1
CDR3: CASSFRDRGYNEQFF

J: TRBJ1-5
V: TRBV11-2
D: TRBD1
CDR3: CASSPERQGFRNQPQHF

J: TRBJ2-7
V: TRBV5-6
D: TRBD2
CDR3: CASSPHSFLAGALYEQYF

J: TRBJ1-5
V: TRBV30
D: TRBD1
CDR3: CAWSRDRASEPQHF

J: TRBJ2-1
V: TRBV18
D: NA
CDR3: CASSPTAGTQRYNEQFF

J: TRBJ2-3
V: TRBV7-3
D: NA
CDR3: CASSLGGVRTDTQYF

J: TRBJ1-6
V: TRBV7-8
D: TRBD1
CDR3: CASSVTGGNSPLHF

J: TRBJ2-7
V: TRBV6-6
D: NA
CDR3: CASSYHLNYEQYF

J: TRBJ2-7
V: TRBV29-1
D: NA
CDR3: CSVENGYEQYF

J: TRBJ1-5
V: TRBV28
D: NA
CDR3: CASSTGSVGQPQHF

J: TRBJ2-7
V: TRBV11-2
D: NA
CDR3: CASSPSTGTYEQYF

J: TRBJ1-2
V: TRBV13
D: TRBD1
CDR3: CASSLGQYNYGYTF

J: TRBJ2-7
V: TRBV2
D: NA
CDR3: CAKGTEGVGEQYF

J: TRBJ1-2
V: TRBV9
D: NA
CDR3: CASSGDEGLLDGYTF

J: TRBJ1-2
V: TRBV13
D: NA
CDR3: CASSLPTGTGYTF

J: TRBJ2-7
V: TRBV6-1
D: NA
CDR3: CASTKFWDGDYEQYF

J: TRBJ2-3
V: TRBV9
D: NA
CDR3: CASSPGPDTQYF

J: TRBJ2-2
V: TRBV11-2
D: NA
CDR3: CASSLAGELFF

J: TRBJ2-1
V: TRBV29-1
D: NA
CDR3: CSVAPTLSYNEQFF

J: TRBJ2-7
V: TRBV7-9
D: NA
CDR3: CASSTGTSVAYEQYF

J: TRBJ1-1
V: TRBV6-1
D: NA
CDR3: CASSEAYSYEAFF

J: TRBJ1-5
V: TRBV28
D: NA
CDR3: CASSSLGGGNQPQHF

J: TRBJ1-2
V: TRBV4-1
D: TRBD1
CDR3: CASSHIDRDDYGYTF

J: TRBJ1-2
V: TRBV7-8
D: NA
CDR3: CASTPGGAYGYTF

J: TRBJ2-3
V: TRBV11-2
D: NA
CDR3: CASSLATTDTQYF

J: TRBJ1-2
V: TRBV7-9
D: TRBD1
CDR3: CASSQTDRANYGYTF

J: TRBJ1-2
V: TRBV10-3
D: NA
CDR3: CAISPLGDYGYTF

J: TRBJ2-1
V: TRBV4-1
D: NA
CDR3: CASSQGLTSSYNEQFF

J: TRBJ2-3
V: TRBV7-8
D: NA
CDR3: CASSSRLGTDTQYF